The 30 T cell receptor beta chains below all came from one sample that was sequenced in a study of technical replicates of blood from a few donors. Some clones are missing from TCRdb's copy, which holds only in-frame ones; the method was immunoSEQ multiplex PCR. The data contain 70,000 or so clones, 91% of them singletons. Sequencing used T cells isolated from PBMCs. Every receptor here comes from a human donor in good health. Some clones in this sample may be carry-over from other donors' samples.

The CDR3 region is CASSQRLAGVNTGELFF. Written as DNA, the CDR3 is TGTGCCAGCAGCCAGCGACTAGCGGGGGTGAACACCGGGGAGCTGTTTTTT. The J gene is TRBJ2-2, the V gene TRBV4-2; 12 bases line up with TRBD2. This CDR3 has 17 amino acids. V dropped 3 bases and J dropped 1; count of bases not matched to a gene: 3. Germline V gene data show CDR1 as LGHNA and CDR2 as YNFKEQ.

This chain uses TRBV6-5 with TRBJ1-1, with D perhaps TRBD1 (6 bases). CDR1 is MNHEY, CDR2 SVGAGI, per germline. The V end was cut by 0 bases, the J end by 4 bases, with 9 bases between. The CDR3 loop spans 14 amino acids. The CDR3 coding sequence is TGTGCCAGCAGTTACTCAGTGGGGGCCACTGAAGCTTTCTTT. This codes for CASSYSVGATEAFF.

V gene TRBV6-5 combines with J gene TRBJ2-7, with TRBD1 matching 9 bases. The CDR3 has 14 residues. Germline values: CDR1 MNHEY, CDR2 SVGAGI. V lost 4 bases, J lost 3 bases, and 4 bases stayed unmatched. CDR3 coding DNA: TGTGCCAGCAGTTCCTCGGGACAGGGCTACGAGCAGTACTTC. Its protein product is CASSSSGQGYEQYF.

The genes are TRBV29-1 and TRBJ2-5; no clear D gene. V was shortened by 4 bases and J by 2 bases, with 11 bases between the two germline ends. Germline CDR1 SQVTM, CDR2 ANQGSEA. This CDR3 is 13 amino acids long. CDR3 protein: CSVAYGSQETQYF. Here the CDR3 DNA reads TGCAGCGTTGCTTACGGGTCTCAAGAGACCCAGTACTTC.

J is TRBJ1-4 and V is TRBV11-2; D call uncertain. Trimming stripped 4 bases from V and 3 bases from J, with 12 bases between. The V gene's germline CDR1 is SGHAT and CDR2 FQNNGV. CDR3 length: 15 amino acids. The CDR3, as DNA: TGTGCCAGCAGCTGGAATTTTGAGGCTAATGAAAAACTGTTTTTT. Translation gives CASSWNFEANEKLFF.

The rearrangement links TRBV29-1 to TRBJ1-1; 7 bases match TRBD1. The CDR3 runs to 16 residues. Losses at the gene ends were 5 bases for V and 0 bases for J; bases not matched to a gene: 12. In germline, CDR1 is SQVTM, CDR2 ANQGSEA. Here the CDR3 DNA reads TGCAGCGTTCTCATGTCCGGGACAGTCATGAACACTGAAGCTTTCTTT. Amino acid sequence: CSVLMSGTVMNTEAFF.

The chain has TRBV5-1 and TRBJ1-1; D is unresolved. The V gene's germline CDR1 is SGHRS and CDR2 YFSETQ. This CDR3 comprises 15 residues. V lost 4 bases and J 4 bases, leaving 17 bases between the germline ends. The CDR3 protein is CASSPVRIEGTEAFF. The CDR3 DNA reads TGCGCCAGCAGCCCGGTCCGGATAGAGGGCACTGAAGCTTTCTTT.

The chain links TRBV5-4 to TRBJ2-7, with no clear D. The germline gives CDR1 SGHNT, CDR2 YYREEE (reference sequence). Between the trimmed V and J ends, which lost 1 base and 4 bases, there was a span of 9 bases. The CDR3 loop spans 13 amino acids. The CDR3 here is CASSLFLTYEQYF. The CDR3 coding sequence is TGTGCCAGCAGCTTGTTTCTAACGTACGAGCAGTACTTC.

This clone has just one count. The rearrangement uses TRBV18 and TRBJ2-3, with 8 bases that match TRBD1. The CDR3 has 14 residues. Germline values: CDR1 KGHSH, CDR2 LQKENI. V trimming: 8 bases; J trimming: 2 bases; junction bases outside the gene matches: 6. The CDR3 spells CASPLTGVTDTQYF. CDR3 coding DNA: TGTGCCAGCCCCCTGACAGGGGTCACAGATACGCAGTATTTT.

The genes are TRBV6-1 and TRBJ2-1; 14 bases are a match to TRBD2. CDR1 and CDR2 (germline): MNHNS, SASEGT. This CDR3 comprises 17 residues. V was pared by 3 bases and J by 8 bases, with 9 bases of the junction left unmatched. The CDR3 region has the DNA TGTGCCAGCAGTGAGTTCGGGACTAGCGGGAGTTTCGATGAGCAGTTCTTC. Its translation: CASSEFGTSGSFDEQFF.

This chain links TRBV6-5 with TRBJ2-2, with D possibly being TRBD1 (6 bases). The CDR3 is made up of 15 amino acids. Trimming cost V 5 bases and J 2 bases, with 12 bases left between them. Germline V gives CDR1 MNHEY, CDR2 SVGAGI. The CDR3 spells CASSPGQINTGELFF. CDR3 DNA sequence: TGTGCCAGCAGTCCGGGACAAATTAACACCGGGGAGCTGTTTTTT.

The chain employs TRBV11-3 and TRBJ1-4; no clear D gene. Germline CDR1 is SGHNT and CDR2 is YENEEA. The CDR3 covers 11 residues. Deletions cut 7 bases from V and 8 bases from J, with 8 bases between. This CDR3 is CASKGREKLFF. DNA of the CDR3: TGTGCCAGCAAAGGGAGGGAAAAACTGTTTTTT.

The chain combines TRBV28 with TRBJ2-7, with 8 bases that match TRBD1. This CDR3 has 14 amino acids. The V segment lost 6 bases and the J segment 6 bases; nucleotides outside the gene matches: 10. Germline V CDR1 and CDR2: MDHEN, SYDVKM. The chain's CDR3 is CASRSSRGLGEQYF. The CDR3 DNA reads TGTGCCAGCAGGTCGAGCAGGGGGCTTGGCGAGCAGTACTTC.

The rearrangement links TRBV5-1 to TRBJ2-7; tentative D call: TRBD1 (6 bases). The CDR3 spans 14 residues. Germline CDR1 SGHRS, CDR2 YFSETQ. V lost 2 bases and J 5 bases, leaving 14 bases between the germline ends. CDR3 coding DNA: TGCGCCAGCAGCTTCACAGGGAGAGACAACGAGCAGTACTTC. Protein sequence: CASSFTGRDNEQYF.

The rearrangement uses TRBV19 and TRBJ1-4; D is uncertain. The CDR3 length is 14 residues. Germline V gives CDR1 LNHDA, CDR2 SQIVND (reference sequence). With 5 bases removed from V and 7 bases from J, the gap between germline ends came to 14 bases. The CDR3 DNA follows: TGTGCCAGTAGTCCACGAACAGTATCTGAAAAACTGTTTTTT. The encoded protein is CASSPRTVSEKLFF.

The V call is TRBV29-1, the J call TRBJ2-5; tentative D call: TRBD2 (6 bases). The CDR3 has 13 residues. Germline CDR1 SQVTM, CDR2 ANQGSEA. With 7 bases removed from V and 5 bases from J, the gap between germline ends came to 17 bases. CDR3 sequence (DNA): TGCAGCGCCGCTCCCGGGAGTGGGGAGACCCAGTACTTC. Its translation: CSAAPGSGETQYF.

V and J are TRBV12-5 and TRBJ1-2, with unresolved D. The CDR3 is made up of 12 amino acids. Germline CDR1 and CDR2: LGHNT and FRNRAP. Trimming took off 4 bases at V and 6 bases at J, with 9 bases between the two ends. The CDR3 loop reads CASGSLSDGYTF. The CDR3 DNA reads TGTGCTAGTGGTTCCCTATCCGATGGCTACACCTTC.

This chain uses TRBV7-6 with TRBJ1-1, with TRBD1 matching 7 bases. The V segment lost 6 bases and the J segment 8 bases; nucleotides outside the gene matches: 15. There are 15 residues in the CDR3. Germline CDR1 reads SGHVS; CDR2 reads FNYEAQ. CDR3 nucleotides: TGTGCCAGCAGGGCAGGGGCGCAGGGGGAGGCGGAAGCTTTCTTT. Encoded protein: CASRAGAQGEAEAFF.

The chain combines TRBV28 with TRBJ1-2; D not resolved. The CDR3 is 14 amino acids. V dropped 7 bases and J dropped 3 bases, with 15 bases sitting between them. The germline V gene encodes CDR1 MDHEN and CDR2 SYDVKM. The chain's CDR3 is CASNQPSQDYGYTF. In DNA, the CDR3 is TGTGCCAGCAACCAACCCAGCCAGGACTATGGCTACACCTTC.

The rearrangement uses TRBV5-1 and TRBJ2-5; 7 positions match TRBD2. Germline assignment: CDR1 SGHRS and CDR2 YFSETQ. Trimming took 4 bases from V and 9 from J; bases not matched to a gene: 18. The length of the CDR3 is 16 residues. The CDR3 region has the DNA TGCGCCAGCAGCCCCGTGGGAGCCGACTCACGGGAGGCCCAGTACTTC. It encodes CASSPVGADSREAQYF.

The V and J genes are TRBV10-1 and TRBJ2-1; 11 nucleotides match TRBD2. Losses at the gene ends were 3 bases for V and 0 bases for J; bases not matched to a gene: 13. CDR3 length equals 20 residues. CDR1 is WNHNN, CDR2 SYGVQD, per germline (reference sequence). The CDR3 DNA sequence: TGCGCCAGCAGTGAAGCAACTAGCGGGAGCGACCTGAGCTCCTACAATGAGCAGTTCTTC. As protein: CASSEATSGSDLSSYNEQFF.

V and J are TRBV5-1 and TRBJ1-4; D possibly corresponds to TRBD1 (5 bases). The length of the CDR3 is 14 residues. With 4 bases removed from V and 0 bases from J, the gap between germline ends came to 7 bases. Per the germline V gene, CDR1 is SGHRS and CDR2 is YFSETQ. CDR3 nucleotide sequence: TGCGCCAGCAGCCCCAGGGCAACTAATGAAAAACTGTTTTTT. Protein product: CASSPRATNEKLFF. The variable domain in full, with the rest retrieved from reference TRBV5-1 and TRBJ1-4, is KAGVTQTPRYLIKTRGQQVTLSCSPISGHRSVSWYQQTPGQGLQFLFEYFSETQRNKGNFPGRFSGRQFSNSRSEMNVSTLELGDSALYLCASSPRATNEKLFFGSGTQLSVL.

The V and J genes are TRBV11-2 and TRBJ2-1, with unresolved D. Germline V gives CDR1 SGHAT, CDR2 FQNNGV. This CDR3 has 15 residues. Between the trimmed V and J ends, which lost 1 base and 2 bases, there was a span of 9 bases. The CDR3 nucleotides are TGTGCCAGCAGCTTAGGCGGAGTCGCCTACAATGAGCAGTTCTTC. It yields the protein CASSLGGVAYNEQFF. The variable domain in full, with the rest retrieved from reference TRBV11-2 and TRBJ2-1, is EAGVAQSPRYKIIEKRQSVAFWCNPISGHATLYWYQQILGQGPKLLIQFQNNGVVDDSQLPKDRFSAERLKGVDSTLKIQPAKLEDSAVYLCASSLGGVAYNEQFFGPGTRLTVL.

The chain recombines TRBV29-1 with TRBJ1-2; 10 bases align to TRBD1. Germline loops: CDR1 SQVTM, CDR2 ANQGSEA. Unmatched junction bases numbered 9, after V lost 7 bases and J lost 4 bases. CDR3 length equals 14 residues. The CDR3 here is CSADDRGQTYGYTF. The CDR3 DNA sequence: TGCAGCGCAGATGACAGGGGGCAGACCTATGGCTACACCTTC. The variable domain in full, completed from reference TRBV29-1 and TRBJ1-2, reads SAVISQKPSRDICQRGTSLTIQCQVDSQVTMMFWYRQQPGQSLTLIATANQGSEATYESGFVIDKFPISRPNLTFSTLTVSNMSPEDSSIYLCSADDRGQTYGYTFGSGTRLTVV.

This chain links TRBV15 with TRBJ2-7; D ambiguous. CDR1 and CDR2 from the germline V gene are LNHNV and YYDKDF (reference sequence). This CDR3 has 13 residues. V gave up 1 base and J gave up 6 bases, with 10 bases separating them. DNA for the CDR3: TGTGCCACCAGCAGAGGGGCCGGTGGCGAGCAGTACTTC. Its translation is CATSRGAGGEQYF.

The chain recombines TRBV19 with TRBJ1-5, with D maybe TRBD1 (6 bases). CDR1 is LNHDA and CDR2 is SQIVND in the germline V gene (reference sequence). The CDR3 is made up of 16 amino acids. V was pared by 0 bases and J by 1 base, with 10 bases between. Here the CDR3 reads CASSIEQGGSNQPQHF. The CDR3 nucleotides are TGTGCCAGTAGTATAGAACAGGGCGGGAGCAATCAGCCCCAGCATTTT. The whole variable domain, filled in from reference TRBV19 and TRBJ1-5, reads DGGITQSPKYLFRKEGQNVTLSCEQNLNHDAMYWYRQDPGQGLRLIYYSQIVNDFQKGDIAEGYSVSREKKESFPLTVTSAQKNPTAFYLCASSIEQGGSNQPQHFGDGTRLSIL.

This chain links TRBV4-1 with TRBJ2-2; 7 bases are shared with TRBD1. V trimming: 1 base; J trimming: 2 bases; junction bases outside the gene matches: 7. This CDR3 comprises 17 residues. The germline V gene encodes CDR1 MGHRA and CDR2 YSYEKL. CDR3 protein: CASSQGRGQANTGELFF. CDR3 sequence (DNA): TGCGCCAGCAGCCAAGGGCGAGGACAGGCTAACACCGGGGAGCTGTTTTTT.

This chain joins TRBV7-6 and TRBJ2-3; TRBD2 agrees at 7 bases. Germline CDR1 and CDR2: SGHVS and FNYEAQ. This CDR3 region has 14 residues. Trimming at V came to 1 base and at J to 5 bases, leaving 3 bases not matched to a gene. CDR3 loop: CASSLGGEGDTQYF. The DNA for the CDR3 is TGTGCCAGCAGCTTAGGAGGGGAGGGAGATACGCAGTATTTT.

The chain carries TRBV27 and TRBJ2-7, with D perhaps TRBD2 (6 bases). The length of the CDR3 is 12 residues. Trimming stripped 3 bases from V and 5 bases from J, with 8 bases between. The germline gives CDR1 MNHEY, CDR2 SMNVEV (reference sequence). This CDR3 reads CASSFGGNEQYF. The CDR3 region has the DNA TGTGCCAGCAGTTTCGGGGGTAACGAGCAGTACTTC.

The chain is built from TRBV5-1 and TRBJ1-3; 7 bases map to TRBD1. Germline lookup yields CDR1 SGHRS and CDR2 YFSETQ. Germline trimming cut 3 bases from V and 0 bases from J; bases unmatched to any gene: 6. The CDR3 consists of 16 residues. CDR3 DNA: TGCGCCAGCAGCTCCACAGGGGCCGTCTCTGGAAACACCATATATTTT. Translation: CASSSTGAVSGNTIYF.